A single T cell receptor (beta chain) is shown here with its context. Its antigen is not identified. This specimen comes from a study of blood T cells in healthy people across ages. Regarding the study as a whole: TCR beta diversity, measured per million T cells, fell in a roughly linear way with age.

Primed by a sample-barcoded 5' primer and a J-beta primer mix, a second PCR proceeded for 7 to 11 cycles. A single record per CDR3 protein comes from TCRdb applying MiXCR to the 5' RACE reads. The sample consists of fewer than 800,000 distinct CDR3 sequences, more than 20% of them appearing once. V was pared by 1 base and J by 8 bases, with 11 bases between. The CDR3 runs 12 residues. Germline CDR1 reads SQVTM; CDR2 reads ANQGSEA. The same data also went into a second study, on T cells of mothers and their children. As reported in that work: The study obtained over 8.5 million TCR beta CDR3 reads per mother and a few million per child. Related and unrelated pairs show similar thymic shaping of TCR recombination output.

V usage is TRBV29-1 and J usage is TRBJ1-2; D remains ambiguous. Material for sequencing was blood. This TCR was sampled from a boy aged 5 to 17 in good health. DNA for the CDR3: TGCAGCGTTGAAGGGTGGGTGGTGGGCTACACCTTC. As protein: CSVEGWVVGYTF.